This T cell receptor (beta chain) came from a study of tumor and adjacent non-tumor tissue in lung cancer (dated by TCRdb to 2016 to 2019). Turning to the overall study: The cohort included some 11 adenocarcinoma, 2 squamous cell carcinoma and 1 small cell lung cancer patients. The approximately 15 enrolled patients, of whom approximately 10 were men and 5 were women, were aged roughly 30 to 76 years and were diagnosed with TNM stage I to III disease. In total, sequencing yielded 125,075,908 productive TCRbeta reads, which works out to an average of around 4.2 million reads per sample. The study compared bulk TCRbeta repertoires from lung tumor tissue and matched distant non-tumor lung tissue of around 14 lung cancer patients. TCRbeta CDR3 sequencing was performed on roughly 32 paired specimens, with one tumor sample and one normal lung sample collected per patient.

Findings and caveats that apply to the study as a whole: Because peripheral blood was not sequenced, blood TCRbeta repertoires in the lung cancer patients of the study were not examined. The top 100 clones made up a significantly larger cumulative share of the repertoire in normal lung than in tumor tissue. Tumor tissue showed significantly greater TCR diversity (inverse Simpson) than normal lung tissue (around 450 vs 150, P = 0.0075, Mann-Whitney U test). The sequencing platform is not named in the methods, and unique molecular identifiers are not mentioned. TCR diversity was significantly higher in younger patients, and greater tumor TCR diversity was associated with shorter overall survival and shorter disease-free survival. Only about 15 patients were in the cohort, and the authors stated that larger samples and more detailed clinical data are needed.

RNA was extracted from bulk unsorted tissue and checked for quality with a NanoDrop ND-1000 and an Agilent 2100. The donors were newly diagnosed lung cancer patients admitted for thoracic surgery in China from August to November 2014 who had not received prior chemotherapy. Anyone who had undergone radiotherapy or chemotherapy before, or who had another cancer at the same time, was left out of the study. Pieces of surgical tissue measuring about 1-2.1 cm3 were kept in RNAlater solution and stored at -80 degrees C until use. As concerns this clonotype: The specificity of this receptor is unknown. Lacking the conserved final phenylalanine or tryptophan, this CDR3 likely reflects a read error.

Trimming takes 3 bases from V and 7 bases from J, and the germline ends sit 19 bases apart. Per the germline V gene (reference sequence), DFQATT is the CDR1 and SNEGSKA is the CDR2. The CDR3 spans 15 amino acids, including both terminal residues. The CDR3 DNA has 45 bases and is translated from base 1. Library construction relied on multiplex PCR. Sequenced using an Illumina HiSeq 2500. TCRbeta libraries were constructed through three rounds of nested PCR with primers (Table S4) according to protocols modified from ARM-PCR. Before sequencing, PCR products in the 200-500 bp range were cut out of the gel and cleaned up using the QIAquick gel extraction kit. As for how the authors treated the data: Trimmomatic was used to clean the reads, FLASH was used to merge the reads into complete CDR3 sequences, and MiTCR was used to assign the reads to V(D)J germline segments. Clonal diversity was computed as the inverse Simpson's index with VDJtools. In-frame sequences without a premature stop codon were defined as productive reads. The public reads were reprocessed in TCRdb via fastp at Q25 and MiXCR, keeping in-frame beta chains. Each entry merges the rows of one CDR3 protein and shows their most common DNA and genes. These V and J calls originate from TCRdb's pipeline instead of the authors' own analysis. This sample is represented by tens of thousands of distinct CDR3 sequences; approximately 73% of them were singletons. The ten largest clones represent roughly 30% of the sample.

This TCR was sampled from a man between 60 and 75 years old with non-small cell lung cancer. Source material: lung tumor tissue. The rearranged chain carries TRBV20-1 and TRBJ1-5; the D gene cannot be resolved reliably. The DNA sequence reads TGCAGTGCTAGCCTTTTTTCGGACGGTAAACAGCCCCAGCATCTT. The translation is CSASLFSDGKQPQHL.